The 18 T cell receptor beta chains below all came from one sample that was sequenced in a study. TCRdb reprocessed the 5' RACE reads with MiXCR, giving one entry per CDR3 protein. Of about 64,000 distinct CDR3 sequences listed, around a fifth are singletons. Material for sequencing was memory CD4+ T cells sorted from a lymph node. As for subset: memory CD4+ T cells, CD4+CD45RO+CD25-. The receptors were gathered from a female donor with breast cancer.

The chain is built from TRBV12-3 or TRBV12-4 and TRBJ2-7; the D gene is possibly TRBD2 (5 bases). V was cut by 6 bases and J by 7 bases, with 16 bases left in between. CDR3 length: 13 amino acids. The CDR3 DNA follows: TGTGCCAGCAGCAAAAAGACTGGAGGAGAGCAGTACTTC. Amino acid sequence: CASSKKTGGEQYF.

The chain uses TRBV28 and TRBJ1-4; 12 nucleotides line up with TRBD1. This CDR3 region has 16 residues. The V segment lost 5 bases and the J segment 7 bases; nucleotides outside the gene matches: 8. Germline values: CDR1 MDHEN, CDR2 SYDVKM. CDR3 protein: CASSISGQGAGEKLFF. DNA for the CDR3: TGTGCCAGCAGTATCTCGGGACAGGGGGCGGGTGAAAAACTGTTTTTT.

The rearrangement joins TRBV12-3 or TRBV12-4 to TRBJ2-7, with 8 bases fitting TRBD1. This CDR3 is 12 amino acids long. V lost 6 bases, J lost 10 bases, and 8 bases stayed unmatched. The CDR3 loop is CASSGQGPQQYF. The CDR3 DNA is TGTGCCAGCAGCGGACAGGGTCCTCAACAGTACTTC.

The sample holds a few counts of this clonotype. The CDR3 DNA reads as TGCGCCAGCAGCCAAATGACAGCGAACACCGGGGAGCTGTTTTTT. Translating gives CASSQMTANTGELFF. The chain has TRBV4-3 and TRBJ2-2; tentatively, D is TRBD1 (5 bases). The CDR3 spans 15 residues. Germline lookup yields CDR1 LGHNA and CDR2 YSLEER. Trimming took 2 bases from V and 0 from J, leaving 7 bases between them.

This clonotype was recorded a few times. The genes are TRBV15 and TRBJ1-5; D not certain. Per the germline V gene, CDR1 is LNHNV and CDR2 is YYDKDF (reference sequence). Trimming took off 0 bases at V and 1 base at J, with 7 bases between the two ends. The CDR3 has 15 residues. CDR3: CATSRDRHSNQPQHF. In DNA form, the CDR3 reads TGTGCCACCAGCAGAGATAGGCACAGCAATCAGCCCCAGCATTTT.

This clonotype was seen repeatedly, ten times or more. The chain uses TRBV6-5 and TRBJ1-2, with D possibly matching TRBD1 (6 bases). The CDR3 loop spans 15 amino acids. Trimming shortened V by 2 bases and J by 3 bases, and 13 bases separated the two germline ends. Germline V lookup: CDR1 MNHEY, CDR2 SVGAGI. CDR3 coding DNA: TGTGCCAGCAGTTACAAAACAGGGCCTTACTATGGCTACACCTTC. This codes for CASSYKTGPYYGYTF.

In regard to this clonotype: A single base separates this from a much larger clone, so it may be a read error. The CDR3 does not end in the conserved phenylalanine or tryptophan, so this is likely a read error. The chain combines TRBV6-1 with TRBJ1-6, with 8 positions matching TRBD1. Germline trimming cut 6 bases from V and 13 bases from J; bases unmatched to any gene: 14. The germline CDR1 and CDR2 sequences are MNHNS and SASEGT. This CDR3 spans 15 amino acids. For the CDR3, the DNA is TGTGCCAGCAGGATAATGGGACAGGACCGTTTCCCCCTCCACTCT. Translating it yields CASRIMGQDRFPLHS.

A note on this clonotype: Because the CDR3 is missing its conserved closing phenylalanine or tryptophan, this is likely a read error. The DNA for the CDR3 is TGTGCCAGCAGCCCGGCGCGGCAGGGTGGTCTGCCCCAGCATGTT. Translation: CASSPARQGGLPQHV. This rearrangement joins TRBV6-5 to TRBJ1-5, with a tentative D call TRBD1 (5 bases). Trimming removed 6 bases from V and 9 bases from J, with 21 bases in between. Germline V lookup: CDR1 MNHEY, CDR2 SVGAGI. The CDR3 has 15 residues.

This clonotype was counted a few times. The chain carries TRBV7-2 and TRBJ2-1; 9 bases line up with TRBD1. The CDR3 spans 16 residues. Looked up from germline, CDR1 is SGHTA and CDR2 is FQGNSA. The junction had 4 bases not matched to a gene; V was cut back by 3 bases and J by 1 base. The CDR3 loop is CASSLNGQGSYNEQFF. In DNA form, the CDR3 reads TGTGCCAGCAGCTTGAACGGACAGGGGTCCTACAATGAGCAGTTCTTC.

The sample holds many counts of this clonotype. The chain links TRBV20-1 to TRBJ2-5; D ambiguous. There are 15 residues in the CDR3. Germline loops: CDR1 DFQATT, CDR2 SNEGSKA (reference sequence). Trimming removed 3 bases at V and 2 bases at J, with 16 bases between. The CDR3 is CSARGSIGRQETQYF. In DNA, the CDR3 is TGCAGTGCTAGGGGTAGCATCGGCAGACAAGAGACCCAGTACTTC.

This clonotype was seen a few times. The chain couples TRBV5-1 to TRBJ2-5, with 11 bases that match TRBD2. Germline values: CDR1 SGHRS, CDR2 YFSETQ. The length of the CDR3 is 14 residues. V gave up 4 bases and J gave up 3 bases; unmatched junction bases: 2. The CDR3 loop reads CASSLAGGEETQYF. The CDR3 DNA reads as TGCGCCAGCAGCCTAGCGGGAGGAGAAGAGACCCAGTACTTC.

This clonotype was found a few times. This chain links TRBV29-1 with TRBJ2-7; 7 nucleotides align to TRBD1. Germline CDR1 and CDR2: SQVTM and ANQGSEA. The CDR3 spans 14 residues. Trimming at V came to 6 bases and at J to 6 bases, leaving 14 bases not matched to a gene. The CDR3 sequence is CSVRITGEGSEQYF. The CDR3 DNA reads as TGCAGCGTCAGAATAACAGGGGAAGGCTCCGAGCAGTACTTC.

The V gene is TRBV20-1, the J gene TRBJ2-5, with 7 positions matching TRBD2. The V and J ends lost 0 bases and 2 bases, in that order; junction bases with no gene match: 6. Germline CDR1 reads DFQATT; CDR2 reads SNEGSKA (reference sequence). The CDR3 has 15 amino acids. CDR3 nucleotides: TGCAGTGCTAGAGATCCGGAAGCGGGGCAAGAGACCCAGTACTTC. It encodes CSARDPEAGQETQYF.

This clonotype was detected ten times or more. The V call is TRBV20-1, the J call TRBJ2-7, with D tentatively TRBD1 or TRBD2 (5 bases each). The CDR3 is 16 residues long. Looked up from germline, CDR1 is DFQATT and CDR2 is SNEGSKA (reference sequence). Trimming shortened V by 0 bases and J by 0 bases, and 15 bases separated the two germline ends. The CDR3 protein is CSARDGGRGSSYEQYF. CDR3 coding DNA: TGCAGTGCTAGAGATGGGGGACGCGGTAGCTCCTACGAGCAGTACTTC.

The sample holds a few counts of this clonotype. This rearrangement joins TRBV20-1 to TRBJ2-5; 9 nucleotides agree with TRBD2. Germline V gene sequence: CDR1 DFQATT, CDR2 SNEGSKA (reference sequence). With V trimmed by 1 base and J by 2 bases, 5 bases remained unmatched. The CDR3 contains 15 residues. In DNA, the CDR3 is TGCAGTGCTAGAGTTCCAGCGGGGGGACAAGAGACCCAGTACTTC. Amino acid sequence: CSARVPAGGQETQYF.

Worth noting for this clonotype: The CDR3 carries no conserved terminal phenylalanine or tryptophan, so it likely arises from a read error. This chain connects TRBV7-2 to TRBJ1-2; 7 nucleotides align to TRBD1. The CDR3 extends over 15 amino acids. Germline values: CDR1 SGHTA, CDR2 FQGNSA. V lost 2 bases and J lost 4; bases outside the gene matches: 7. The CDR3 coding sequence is TGTGCCAGCAGCTTACCAGAAGGACAGGTCTATGGCTACACCGTC. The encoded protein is CASSLPEGQVYGYTV.

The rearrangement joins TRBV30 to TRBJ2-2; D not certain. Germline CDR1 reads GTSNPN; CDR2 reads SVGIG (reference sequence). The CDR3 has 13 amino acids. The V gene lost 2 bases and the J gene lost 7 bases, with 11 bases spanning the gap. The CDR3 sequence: CAWSPQSSGELFF. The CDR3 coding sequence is TGTGCCTGGAGTCCCCAGTCAAGCGGGGAGCTGTTTTTT.

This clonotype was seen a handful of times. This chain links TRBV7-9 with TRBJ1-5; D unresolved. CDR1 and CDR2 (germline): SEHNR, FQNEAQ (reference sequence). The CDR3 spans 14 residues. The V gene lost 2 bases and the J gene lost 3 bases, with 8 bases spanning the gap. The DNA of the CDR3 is TGTGCCAGCAGCTTACCGGGAAACAATCAGCCCCAGCATTTT. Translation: CASSLPGNNQPQHF.